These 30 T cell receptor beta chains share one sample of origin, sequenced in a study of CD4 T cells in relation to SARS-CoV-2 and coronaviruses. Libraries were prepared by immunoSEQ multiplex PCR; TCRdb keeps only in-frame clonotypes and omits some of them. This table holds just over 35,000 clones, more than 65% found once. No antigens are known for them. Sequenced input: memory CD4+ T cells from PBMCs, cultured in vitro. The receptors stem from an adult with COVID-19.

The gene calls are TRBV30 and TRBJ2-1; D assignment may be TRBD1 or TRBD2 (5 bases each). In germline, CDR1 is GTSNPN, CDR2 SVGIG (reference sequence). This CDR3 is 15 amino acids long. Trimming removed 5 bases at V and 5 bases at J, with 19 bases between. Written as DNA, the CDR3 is TGTGCCTGGGTCCGAGGGACGGTAGGAGACAATGAGCAGTTCTTC. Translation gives CAWVRGTVGDNEQFF. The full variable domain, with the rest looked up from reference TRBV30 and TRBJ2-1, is SQTIHQWPATLVQPVGSPLSLECTVEGTSNPNLYWYRQAAGRGLQLLFYSVGIGQISSEVPQNLSASRPQDRQFILSSKKLLLSDSGFYLCAWVRGTVGDNEQFFGPGTRLTVL.

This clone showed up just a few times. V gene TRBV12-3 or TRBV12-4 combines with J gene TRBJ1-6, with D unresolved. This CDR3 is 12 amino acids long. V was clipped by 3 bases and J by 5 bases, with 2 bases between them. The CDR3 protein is CASSFDNSPLHF. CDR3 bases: TGTGCCAGCAGTTTCGATAATTCACCCCTCCACTTT.

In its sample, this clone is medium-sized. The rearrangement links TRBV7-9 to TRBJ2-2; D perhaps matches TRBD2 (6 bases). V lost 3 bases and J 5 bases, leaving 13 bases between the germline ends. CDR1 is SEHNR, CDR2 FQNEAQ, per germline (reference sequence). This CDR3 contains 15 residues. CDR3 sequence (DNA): TGTGCCAGCAGCTTGGGACTCCCTTTGACCGGGGAGCTGTTTTTT. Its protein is CASSLGLPLTGELFF.

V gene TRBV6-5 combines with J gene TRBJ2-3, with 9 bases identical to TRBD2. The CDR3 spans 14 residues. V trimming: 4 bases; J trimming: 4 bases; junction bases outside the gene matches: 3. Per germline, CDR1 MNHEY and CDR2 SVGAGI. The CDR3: CASSLAGASDTQYF. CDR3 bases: TGTGCCAGCAGTTTAGCGGGAGCTTCAGATACGCAGTATTTT.

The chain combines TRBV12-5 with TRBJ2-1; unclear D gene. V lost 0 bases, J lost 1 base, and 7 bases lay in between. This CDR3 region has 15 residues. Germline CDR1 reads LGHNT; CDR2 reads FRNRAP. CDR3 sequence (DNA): TGTGCTAGTGGTTTGGTACGAGGATCCTACAATGAGCAGTTCTTC. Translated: CASGLVRGSYNEQFF. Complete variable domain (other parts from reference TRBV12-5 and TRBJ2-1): DARVTQTPRHKVTEMGQEVTMRCQPILGHNTVFWYRQTMMQGLELLAYFRNRAPLDDSGMPKDRFSAEMPDATLATLKIQPSEPRDSAVYFCASGLVRGSYNEQFFGPGTRLTVL.

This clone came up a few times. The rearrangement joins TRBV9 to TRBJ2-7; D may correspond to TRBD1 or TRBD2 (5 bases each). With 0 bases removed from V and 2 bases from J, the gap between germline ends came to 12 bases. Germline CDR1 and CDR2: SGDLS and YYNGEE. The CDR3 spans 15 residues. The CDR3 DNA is TGTGCCAGCAGCGTAGCCGGGACCCCCACCTACGAGCAGTACTTC. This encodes CASSVAGTPTYEQYF.

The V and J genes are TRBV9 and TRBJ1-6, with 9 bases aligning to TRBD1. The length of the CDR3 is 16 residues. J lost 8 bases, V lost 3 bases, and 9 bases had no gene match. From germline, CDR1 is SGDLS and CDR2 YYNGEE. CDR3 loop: CASSATGGAVDSPLHF. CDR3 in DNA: TGTGCCAGCAGCGCCACAGGGGGCGCGGTTGATTCACCCCTCCACTTT.

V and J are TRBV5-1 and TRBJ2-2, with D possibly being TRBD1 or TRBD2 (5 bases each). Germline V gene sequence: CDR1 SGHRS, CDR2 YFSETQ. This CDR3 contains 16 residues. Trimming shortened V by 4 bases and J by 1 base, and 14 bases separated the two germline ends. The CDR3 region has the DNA TGCGCCAGCAGCCGCGCCGGGACGGTGAACACCGGGGAGCTGTTTTTT. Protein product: CASSRAGTVNTGELFF. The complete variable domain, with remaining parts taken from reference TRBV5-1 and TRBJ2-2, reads KAGVTQTPRYLIKTRGQQVTLSCSPISGHRSVSWYQQTPGQGLQFLFEYFSETQRNKGNFPGRFSGRQFSNSRSEMNVSTLELGDSALYLCASSRAGTVNTGELFFGEGSRLTVL.

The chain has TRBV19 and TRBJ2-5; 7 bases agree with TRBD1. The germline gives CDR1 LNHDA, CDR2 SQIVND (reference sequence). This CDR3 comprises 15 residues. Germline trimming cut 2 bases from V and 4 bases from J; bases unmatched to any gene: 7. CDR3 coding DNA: TGTGCCAGTAGTATACAGGGGGTTTTGGGAGAGACCCAGTACTTC. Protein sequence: CASSIQGVLGETQYF.

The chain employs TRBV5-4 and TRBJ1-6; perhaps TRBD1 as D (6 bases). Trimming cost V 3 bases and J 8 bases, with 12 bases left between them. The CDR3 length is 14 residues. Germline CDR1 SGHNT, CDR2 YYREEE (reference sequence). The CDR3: CASSSRQDDSPLHF. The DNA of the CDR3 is TGTGCCAGCAGCTCTAGACAGGATGATTCACCCCTCCACTTT.

The CDR3 DNA reads as TGTGCCGGTCGGCACAGAGAAGGTGGCTACACCTTC. Translating it yields CAGRHREGGYTF. The genes are TRBV19 and TRBJ1-2; unclear D gene. V lost 11 bases and J lost 7, with 17 bases in between. Germline V gene lookup returns CDR1 LNHDA and CDR2 SQIVND (reference sequence). CDR3 length equals 12 residues.

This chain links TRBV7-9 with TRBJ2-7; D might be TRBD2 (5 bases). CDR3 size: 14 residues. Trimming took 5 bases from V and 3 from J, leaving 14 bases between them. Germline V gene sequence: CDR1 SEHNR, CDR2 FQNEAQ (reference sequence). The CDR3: CASSPAGGRYEQYF. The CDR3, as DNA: TGTGCCAGCAGCCCAGCAGGCGGGCGCTACGAGCAGTACTTC.

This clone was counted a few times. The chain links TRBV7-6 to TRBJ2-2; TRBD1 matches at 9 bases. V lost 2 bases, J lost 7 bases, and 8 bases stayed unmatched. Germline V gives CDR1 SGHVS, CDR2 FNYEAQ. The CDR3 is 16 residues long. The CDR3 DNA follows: TGTGCCAGCAGCTTAATGGACAGGGGTTATCGCGGGGAGCTGTTTTTT. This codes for CASSLMDRGYRGELFF.

The CDR3 DNA reads as TGTGCCAGCTCACCAGGGCAATCCCGCAATGAGCAGTTCTTC. Translation gives CASSPGQSRNEQFF. The chain links TRBV18 to TRBJ2-1; D is ambiguous. Germline lookup yields CDR1 KGHSH and CDR2 LQKENI. This CDR3 spans 14 amino acids. Trimming shortened V by 2 bases and J by 6 bases, and 11 bases separated the two germline ends.

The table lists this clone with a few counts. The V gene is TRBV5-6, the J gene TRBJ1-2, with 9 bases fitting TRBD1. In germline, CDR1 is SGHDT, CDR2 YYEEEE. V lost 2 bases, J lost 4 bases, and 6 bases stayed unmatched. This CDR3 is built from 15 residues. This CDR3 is CASSFGPGQGYGYTF. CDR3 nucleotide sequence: TGTGCCAGCAGCTTTGGTCCGGGACAGGGCTATGGCTACACCTTC.

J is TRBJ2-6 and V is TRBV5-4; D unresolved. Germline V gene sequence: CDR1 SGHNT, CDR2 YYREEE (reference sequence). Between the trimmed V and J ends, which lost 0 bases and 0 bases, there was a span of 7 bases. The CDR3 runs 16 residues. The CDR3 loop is CASSLAMGSGANVLTF. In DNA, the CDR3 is TGTGCCAGCAGCTTGGCCATGGGCTCTGGGGCCAACGTCCTGACTTTC.

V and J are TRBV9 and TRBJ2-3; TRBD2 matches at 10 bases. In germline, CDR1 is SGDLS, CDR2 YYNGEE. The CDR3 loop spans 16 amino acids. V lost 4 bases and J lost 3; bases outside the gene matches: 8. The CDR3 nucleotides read TGTGCCAGCAGCCTCCGGACTAGCGGCAGAACAGATACGCAGTATTTT. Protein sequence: CASSLRTSGRTDTQYF.

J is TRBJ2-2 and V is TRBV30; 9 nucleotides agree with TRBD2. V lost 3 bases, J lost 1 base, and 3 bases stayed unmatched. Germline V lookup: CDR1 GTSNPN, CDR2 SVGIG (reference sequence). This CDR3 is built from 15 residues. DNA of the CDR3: TGTGCCTGGAGGTCTAGCGGGGTGAACACCGGGGAGCTGTTTTTT. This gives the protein CAWRSSGVNTGELFF.

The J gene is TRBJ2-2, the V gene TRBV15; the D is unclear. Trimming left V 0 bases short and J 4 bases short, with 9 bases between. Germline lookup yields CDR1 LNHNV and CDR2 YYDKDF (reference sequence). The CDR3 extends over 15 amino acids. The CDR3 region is CATSRDWRLTGELFF. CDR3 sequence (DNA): TGTGCCACCAGCAGAGATTGGAGACTCACCGGGGAGCTGTTTTTT.

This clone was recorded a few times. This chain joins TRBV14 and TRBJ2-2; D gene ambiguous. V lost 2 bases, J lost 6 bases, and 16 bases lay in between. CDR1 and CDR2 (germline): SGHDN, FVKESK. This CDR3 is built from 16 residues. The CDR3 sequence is CASSQNRVDRAGELFF. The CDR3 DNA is TGTGCCAGCAGCCAAAACAGAGTAGATCGGGCCGGGGAGCTGTTTTTT.

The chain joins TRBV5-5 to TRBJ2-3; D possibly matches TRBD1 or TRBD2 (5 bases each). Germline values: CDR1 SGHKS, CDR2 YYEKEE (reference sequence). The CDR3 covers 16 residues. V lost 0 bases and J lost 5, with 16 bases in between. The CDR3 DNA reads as TGTGCCAGCAGCTTGGTGTGGGGGACGGTGTTAGATACGCAGTATTTT. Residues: CASSLVWGTVLDTQYF.

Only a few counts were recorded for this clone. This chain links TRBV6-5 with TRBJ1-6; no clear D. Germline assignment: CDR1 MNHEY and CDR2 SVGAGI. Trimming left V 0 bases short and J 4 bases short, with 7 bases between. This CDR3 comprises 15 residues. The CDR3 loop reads CASSYSGRYNSPLHF. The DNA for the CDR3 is TGTGCCAGCAGTTACTCTGGTCGTTATAATTCACCCCTCCACTTT.

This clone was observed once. The CDR3: CASSYGHRVNTEAFF. CDR3 DNA sequence: TGTGCCAGCAGTTACGGGCACAGGGTGAACACTGAAGCTTTCTTT. V gene TRBV6-5 combines with J gene TRBJ1-1; D possibly corresponds to TRBD1 (6 bases). The germline V and J ends were trimmed by 2 bases and 0 bases, with 10 bases remaining between them. Per the germline V gene, CDR1 is MNHEY and CDR2 is SVGAGI. The CDR3 length is 15 residues.

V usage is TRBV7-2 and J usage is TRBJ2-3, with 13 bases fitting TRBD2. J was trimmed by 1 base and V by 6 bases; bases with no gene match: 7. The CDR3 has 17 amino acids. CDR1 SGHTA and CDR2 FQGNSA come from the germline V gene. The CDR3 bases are TGTGCCAGCAGAGGACTAGCGGGAGTCAGGGGCACAGATACGCAGTATTTT. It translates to CASRGLAGVRGTDTQYF. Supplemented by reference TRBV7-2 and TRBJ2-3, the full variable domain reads GAGVSQSPSNKVTEKGKDVELRCDPISGHTALYWYRQSLGQGLEFLIYFQGNSAPDKSGLPSDRFSAERTGGSVSTLTIQRTQQEDSAVYLCASRGLAGVRGTDTQYFGPGTRLTVL.

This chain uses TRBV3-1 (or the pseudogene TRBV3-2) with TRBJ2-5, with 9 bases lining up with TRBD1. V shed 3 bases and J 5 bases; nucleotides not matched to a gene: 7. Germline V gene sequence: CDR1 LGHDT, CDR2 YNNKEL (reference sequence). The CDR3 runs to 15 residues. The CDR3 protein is CASSHAMGQGETQYF. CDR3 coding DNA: TGTGCCAGCAGCCACGCAATGGGACAGGGTGAGACCCAGTACTTC.

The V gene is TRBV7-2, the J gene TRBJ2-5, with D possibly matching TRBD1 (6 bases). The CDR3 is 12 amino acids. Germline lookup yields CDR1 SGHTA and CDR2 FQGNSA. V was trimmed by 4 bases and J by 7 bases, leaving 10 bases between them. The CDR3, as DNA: TGTGCCAGCAGCTCCCCCAGGGGGACCCAGTACTTC. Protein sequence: CASSSPRGTQYF. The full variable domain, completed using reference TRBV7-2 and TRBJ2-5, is GAGVSQSPSNKVTEKGKDVELRCDPISGHTALYWYRQSLGQGLEFLIYFQGNSAPDKSGLPSDRFSAERTGGSVSTLTIQRTQQEDSAVYLCASSSPRGTQYFGPGTRLLVL.

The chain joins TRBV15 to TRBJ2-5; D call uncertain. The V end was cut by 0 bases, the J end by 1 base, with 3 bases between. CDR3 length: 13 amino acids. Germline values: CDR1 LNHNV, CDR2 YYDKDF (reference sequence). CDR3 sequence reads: CATSRDPQETQYF. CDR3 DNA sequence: TGTGCCACCAGCAGAGATCCCCAAGAGACCCAGTACTTC.

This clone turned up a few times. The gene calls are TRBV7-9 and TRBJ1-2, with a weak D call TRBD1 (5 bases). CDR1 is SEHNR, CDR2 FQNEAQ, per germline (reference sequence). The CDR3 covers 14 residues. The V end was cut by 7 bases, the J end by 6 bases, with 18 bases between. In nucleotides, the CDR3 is TGTGCCAGCACTCGGGGTTCCGGGGCGCATGGCTACACCTTC. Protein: CASTRGSGAHGYTF. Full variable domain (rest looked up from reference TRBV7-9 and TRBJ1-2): DTGVSQNPRHKITKRGQNVTFRCDPISEHNRLYWYRQTLGQGPEFLTYFQNEAQLEKSRLLSDRFSAERPKGSFSTLEIQRTEQGDSAMYLCASTRGSGAHGYTFGSGTRLTVV.

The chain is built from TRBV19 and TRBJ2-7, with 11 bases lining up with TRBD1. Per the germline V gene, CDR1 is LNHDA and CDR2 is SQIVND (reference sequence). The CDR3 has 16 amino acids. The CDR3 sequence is CSRLKGGDRGNFEQYF. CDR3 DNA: TGTTCAAGACTAAAGGGGGGGGACAGGGGGAACTTCGAGCAGTACTTC.

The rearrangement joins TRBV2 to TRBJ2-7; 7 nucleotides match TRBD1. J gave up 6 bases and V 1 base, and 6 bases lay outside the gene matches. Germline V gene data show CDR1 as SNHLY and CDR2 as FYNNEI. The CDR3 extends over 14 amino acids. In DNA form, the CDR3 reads TGTGCCAGCAGTGAAGAACAGGGGAACGGCGAGCAGTACTTC. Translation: CASSEEQGNGEQYF.